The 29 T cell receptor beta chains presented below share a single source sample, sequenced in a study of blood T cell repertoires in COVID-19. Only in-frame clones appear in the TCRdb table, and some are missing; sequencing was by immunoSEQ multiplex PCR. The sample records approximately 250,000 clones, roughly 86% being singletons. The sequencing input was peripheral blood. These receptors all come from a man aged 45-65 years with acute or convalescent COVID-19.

The CDR3 DNA is TGTGCCATCAGTGACAGTCTCGGGGATGGCTACACCTTC. Protein: CAISDSLGDGYTF. V usage is TRBV10-3 and J usage is TRBJ1-2; D unresolved. Germline V CDR1 and CDR2: ENHRY, SYGVKD. Trimming pared 3 bases from V and 6 bases from J, leaving 11 bases between. The CDR3 extends over 13 amino acids.

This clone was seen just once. The CDR3 nucleotides read TGTGCCACCAGTGATTTGCCCGGTAATGAGCAGTTCTTC. Its protein is CATSDLPGNEQFF. V and J are TRBV24-1 and TRBJ2-1; D is unclear. CDR3 length equals 13 residues. Germline loops: CDR1 KGHDR, CDR2 SFDVKD. Trimming took 0 bases from V and 7 from J, leaving 6 bases between them.

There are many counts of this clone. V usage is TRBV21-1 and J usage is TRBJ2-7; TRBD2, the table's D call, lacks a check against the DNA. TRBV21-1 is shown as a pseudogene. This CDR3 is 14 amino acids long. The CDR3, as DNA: TGTGCCAGCAGCAAAGAGGAGGGGTCGGGAGAGCAGTACTTC. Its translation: CASSKEEGSGEQYF.

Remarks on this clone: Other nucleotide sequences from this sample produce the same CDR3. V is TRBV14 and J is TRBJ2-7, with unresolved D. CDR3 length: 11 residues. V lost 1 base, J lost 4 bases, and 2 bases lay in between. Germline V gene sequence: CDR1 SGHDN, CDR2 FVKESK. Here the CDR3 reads CASSQAYEQYF. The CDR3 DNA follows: TGTGCCAGCAGCCAAGCTTACGAGCAGTACTTC.

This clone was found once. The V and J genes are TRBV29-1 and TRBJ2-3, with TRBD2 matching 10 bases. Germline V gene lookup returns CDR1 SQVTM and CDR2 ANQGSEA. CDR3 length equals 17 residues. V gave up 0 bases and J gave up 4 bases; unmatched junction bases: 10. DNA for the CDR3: TGCAGCGTTGAAGATCTCCTAGCGGGAGTCTTGGCAGATACGCAGTATTTT. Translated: CSVEDLLAGVLADTQYF.

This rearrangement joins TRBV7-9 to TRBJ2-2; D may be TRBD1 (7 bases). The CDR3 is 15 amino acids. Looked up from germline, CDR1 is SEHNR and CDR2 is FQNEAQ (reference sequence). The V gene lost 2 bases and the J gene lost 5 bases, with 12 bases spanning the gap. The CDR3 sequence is CASSLLQGGTGELFF. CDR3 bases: TGTGCCAGCAGCTTACTCCAGGGGGGAACCGGGGAGCTGTTTTTT.

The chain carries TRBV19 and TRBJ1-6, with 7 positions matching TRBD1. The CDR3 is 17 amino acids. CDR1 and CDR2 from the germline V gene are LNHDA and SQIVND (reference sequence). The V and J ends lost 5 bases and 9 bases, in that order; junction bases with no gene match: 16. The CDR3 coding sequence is TGTGCCAGTAGTCCCGTAATTTCGACAGGGAGCCCTTCACCCCTCCACTTT. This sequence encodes CASSPVISTGSPSPLHF.

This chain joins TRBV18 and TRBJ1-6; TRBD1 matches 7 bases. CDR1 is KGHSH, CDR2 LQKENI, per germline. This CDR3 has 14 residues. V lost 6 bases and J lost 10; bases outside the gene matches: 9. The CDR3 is CASSLKGQDSPLHF. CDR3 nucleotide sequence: TGTGCCAGCTCCCTCAAAGGACAGGACTCACCCCTCCACTTT. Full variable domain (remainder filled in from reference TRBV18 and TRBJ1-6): NAGVMQNPRHLVRRRGQEARLRCSPMKGHSHVYWYRQLPEEGLKFMVYLQKENIIDESGMPKERFSAEFPKEGPSILRIQQVVRGDSAAYFCASSLKGQDSPLHFGNGTRLTVT.

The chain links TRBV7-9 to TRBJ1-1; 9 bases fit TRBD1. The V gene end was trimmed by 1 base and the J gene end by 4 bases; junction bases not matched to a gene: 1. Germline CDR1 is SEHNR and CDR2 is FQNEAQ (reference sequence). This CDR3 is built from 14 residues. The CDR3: CASSLDRGLTEAFF. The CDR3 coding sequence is TGTGCCAGCAGCTTAGACAGGGGGCTCACTGAAGCTTTCTTT.

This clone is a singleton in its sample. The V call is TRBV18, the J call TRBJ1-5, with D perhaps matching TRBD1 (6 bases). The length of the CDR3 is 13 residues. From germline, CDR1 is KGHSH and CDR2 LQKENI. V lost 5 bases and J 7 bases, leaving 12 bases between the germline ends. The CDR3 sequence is CASSGAGDQPQHF. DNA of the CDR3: TGTGCCAGCTCAGGAGCAGGGGACCAGCCCCAGCATTTT.

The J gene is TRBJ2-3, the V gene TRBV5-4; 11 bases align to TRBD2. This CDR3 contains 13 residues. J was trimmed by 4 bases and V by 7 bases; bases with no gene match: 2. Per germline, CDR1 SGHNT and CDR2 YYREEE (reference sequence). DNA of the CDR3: TGTGCCAGCCAGACTAGCGGGGCAGATACGCAGTATTTT. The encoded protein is CASQTSGADTQYF.

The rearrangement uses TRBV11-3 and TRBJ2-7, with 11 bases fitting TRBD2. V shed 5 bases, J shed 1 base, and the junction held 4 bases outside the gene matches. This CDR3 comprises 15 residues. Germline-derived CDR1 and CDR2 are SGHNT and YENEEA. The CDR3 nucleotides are TGTGCCAGCAGCAGTAGCGGGAGGGTATCCTACGAGCAGTACTTC. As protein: CASSSSGRVSYEQYF.

The CDR3 coding sequence is TGTGCCACCAGTGCCCCGGCGGCAGGGGGTATCTACGAGCAGTACTTC. Translated: CATSAPAAGGIYEQYF. The V gene is TRBV24-1, the J gene TRBJ2-7, with 7 bases matching TRBD1. CDR3 size: 16 residues. Trimming at V came to 5 bases and at J to 3 bases, leaving 12 bases not matched to a gene. Germline V CDR1 and CDR2: KGHDR, SFDVKD.

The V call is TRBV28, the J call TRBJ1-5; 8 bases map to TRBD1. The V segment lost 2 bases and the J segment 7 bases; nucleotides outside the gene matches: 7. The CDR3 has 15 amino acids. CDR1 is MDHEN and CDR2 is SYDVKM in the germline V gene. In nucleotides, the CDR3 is TGTGCCAGCAGTTTACTAGACAGGGGAAACCAGCCCCAGCATTTT. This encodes CASSLLDRGNQPQHF.

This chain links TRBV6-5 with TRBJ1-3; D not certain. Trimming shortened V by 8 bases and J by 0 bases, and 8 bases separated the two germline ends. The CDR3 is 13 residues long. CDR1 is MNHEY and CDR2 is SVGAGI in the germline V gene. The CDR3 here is CASHYNSGNTIYF. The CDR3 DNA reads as TGTGCCAGCCATTACAACTCTGGAAACACCATATATTTT.

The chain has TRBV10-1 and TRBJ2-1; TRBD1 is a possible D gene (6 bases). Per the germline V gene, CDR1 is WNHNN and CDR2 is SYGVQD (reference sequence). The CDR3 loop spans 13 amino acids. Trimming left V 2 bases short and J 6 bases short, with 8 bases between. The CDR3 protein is CASSETGINEQFF. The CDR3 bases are TGCGCCAGCAGTGAGACAGGGATCAATGAGCAGTTCTTC.

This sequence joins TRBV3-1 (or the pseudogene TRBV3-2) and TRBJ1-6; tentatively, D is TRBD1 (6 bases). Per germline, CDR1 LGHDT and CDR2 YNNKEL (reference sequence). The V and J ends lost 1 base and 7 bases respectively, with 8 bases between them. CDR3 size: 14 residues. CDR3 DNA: TGTGCCAGCAGCCAAGGGACAGAAAATTCACCCCTCCACTTT. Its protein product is CASSQGTENSPLHF.

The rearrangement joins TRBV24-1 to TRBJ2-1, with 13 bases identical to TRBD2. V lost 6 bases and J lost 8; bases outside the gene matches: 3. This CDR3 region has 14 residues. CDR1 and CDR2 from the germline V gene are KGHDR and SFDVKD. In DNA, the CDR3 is TGTGCCACCAGTCGGACTAGCGGGAGCTATGAGCAGTTCTTC. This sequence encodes CATSRTSGSYEQFF.

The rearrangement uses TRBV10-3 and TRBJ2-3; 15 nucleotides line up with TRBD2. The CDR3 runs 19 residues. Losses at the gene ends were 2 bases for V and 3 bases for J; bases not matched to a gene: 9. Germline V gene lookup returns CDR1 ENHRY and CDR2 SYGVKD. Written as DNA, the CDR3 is TGTGCCATCAGTGAGCAGGGACTAGCGGGGGGCGGAGTTACAGATACGCAGTATTTT. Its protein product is CAISEQGLAGGGVTDTQYF.

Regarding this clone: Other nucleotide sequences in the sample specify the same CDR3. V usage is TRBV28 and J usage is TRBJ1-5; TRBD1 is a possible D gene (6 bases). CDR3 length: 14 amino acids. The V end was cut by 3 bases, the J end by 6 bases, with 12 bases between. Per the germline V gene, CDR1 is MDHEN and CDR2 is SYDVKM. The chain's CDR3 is CASSLSGGGQPQHF. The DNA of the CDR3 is TGTGCCAGCAGTTTGTCGGGGGGCGGTCAGCCCCAGCATTTT.

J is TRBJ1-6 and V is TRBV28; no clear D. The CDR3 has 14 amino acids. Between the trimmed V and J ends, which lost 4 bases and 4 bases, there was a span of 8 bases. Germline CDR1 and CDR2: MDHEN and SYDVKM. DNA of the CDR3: TGTGCCAGCAGTTGGCAGGATTATAATTCACCCCTCCACTTT. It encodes CASSWQDYNSPLHF. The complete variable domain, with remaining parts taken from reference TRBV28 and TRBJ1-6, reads DVKVTQSSRYLVKRTGEKVFLECVQDMDHENMFWYRQDPGLGLRLIYFSYDVKMKEKGDIPEGYSVSREKKERFSLILESASTNQTSMYLCASSWQDYNSPLHFGNGTRLTVT.

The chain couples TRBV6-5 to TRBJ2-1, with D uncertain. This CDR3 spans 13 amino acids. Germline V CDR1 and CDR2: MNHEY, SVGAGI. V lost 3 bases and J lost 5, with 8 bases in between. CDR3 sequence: CASSYQSDNEQFF. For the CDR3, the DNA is TGTGCCAGCAGTTATCAGTCCGACAATGAGCAGTTCTTC.

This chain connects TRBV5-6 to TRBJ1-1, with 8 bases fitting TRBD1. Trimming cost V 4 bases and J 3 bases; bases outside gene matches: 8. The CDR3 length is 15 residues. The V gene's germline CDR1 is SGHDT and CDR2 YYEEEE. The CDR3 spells CASSRTGGWDTEAFF. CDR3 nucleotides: TGTGCCAGCAGCCGTACAGGGGGTTGGGACACTGAAGCTTTCTTT.

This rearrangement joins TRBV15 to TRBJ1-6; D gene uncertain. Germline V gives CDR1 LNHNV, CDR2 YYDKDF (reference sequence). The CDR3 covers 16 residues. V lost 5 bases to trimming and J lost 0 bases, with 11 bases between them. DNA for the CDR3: TGTGCCACCAGCGGGGTGGGGAGCTCCTATAATTCACCCCTCCACTTT. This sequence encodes CATSGVGSSYNSPLHF.

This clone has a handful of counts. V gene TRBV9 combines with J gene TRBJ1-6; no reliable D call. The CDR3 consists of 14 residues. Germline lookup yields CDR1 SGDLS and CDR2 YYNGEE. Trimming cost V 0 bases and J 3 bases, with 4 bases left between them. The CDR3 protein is CASSVDSYNSPLHF. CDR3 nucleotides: TGTGCCAGCAGCGTAGACAGCTATAATTCACCCCTCCACTTT.

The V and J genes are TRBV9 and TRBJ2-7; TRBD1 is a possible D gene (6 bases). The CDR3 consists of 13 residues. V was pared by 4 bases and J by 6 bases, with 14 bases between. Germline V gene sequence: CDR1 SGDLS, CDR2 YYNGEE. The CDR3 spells CASSPRDRPEQYF. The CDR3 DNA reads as TGTGCCAGCAGCCCCCGCGACAGGCCCGAGCAGTACTTC.

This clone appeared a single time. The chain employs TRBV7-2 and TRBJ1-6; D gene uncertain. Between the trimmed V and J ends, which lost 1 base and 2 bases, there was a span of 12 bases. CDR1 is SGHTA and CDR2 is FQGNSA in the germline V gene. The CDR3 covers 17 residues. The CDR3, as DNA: TGTGCCAGCAGCTTAGTTCAGGCCAACCCCTATAATTCACCCCTCCACTTT. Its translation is CASSLVQANPYNSPLHF.

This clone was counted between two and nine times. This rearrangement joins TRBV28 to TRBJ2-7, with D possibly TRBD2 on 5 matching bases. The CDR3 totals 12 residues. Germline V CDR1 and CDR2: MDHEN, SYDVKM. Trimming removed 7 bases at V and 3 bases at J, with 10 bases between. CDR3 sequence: CASTLANYEQYF. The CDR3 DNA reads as TGTGCCAGCACCCTAGCAAACTACGAGCAGTACTTC.

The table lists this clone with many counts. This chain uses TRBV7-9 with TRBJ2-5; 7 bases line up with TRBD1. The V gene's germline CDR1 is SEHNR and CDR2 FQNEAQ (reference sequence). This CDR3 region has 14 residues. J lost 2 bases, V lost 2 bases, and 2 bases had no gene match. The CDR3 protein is CASSLQGVQETQYF. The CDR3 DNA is TGTGCCAGCAGCTTACAGGGGGTTCAAGAGACCCAGTACTTC.